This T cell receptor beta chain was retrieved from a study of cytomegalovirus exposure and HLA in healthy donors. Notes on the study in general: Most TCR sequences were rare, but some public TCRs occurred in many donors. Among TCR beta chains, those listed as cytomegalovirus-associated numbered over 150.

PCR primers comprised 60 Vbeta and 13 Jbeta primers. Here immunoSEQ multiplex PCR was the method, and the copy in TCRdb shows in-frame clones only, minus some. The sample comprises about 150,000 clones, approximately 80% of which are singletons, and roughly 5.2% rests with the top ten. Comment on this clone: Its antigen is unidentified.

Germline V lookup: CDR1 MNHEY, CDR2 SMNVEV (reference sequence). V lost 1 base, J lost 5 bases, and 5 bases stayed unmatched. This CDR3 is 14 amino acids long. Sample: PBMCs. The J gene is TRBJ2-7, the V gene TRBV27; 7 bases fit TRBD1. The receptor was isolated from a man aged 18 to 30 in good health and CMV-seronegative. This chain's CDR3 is CASSLFPTGHEQYF. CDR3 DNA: TGTGCCAGCAGTTTATTCCCGACAGGGCACGAGCAGTACTTC.